This is a list of T cell receptor beta chains from one sample in a study of memory CD4+ T cells and cytomegalovirus serostatus. TCRdb keeps only in-frame clones here, not all; method: immunoSEQ multiplex PCR. The sample consists of about 53,000 clones, around 80% of them appearing once. Sequencing was carried out using memory CD4+ T cells from blood. Source of these receptors: an adult in good health and CMV-seronegative. The CDR3 runs from the conserved cysteine through the conserved F or W. A D gene is named only where the DNA matches it firmly. Where a row states a size, it is once, few, many or the class of an expanded clone; other rows omit it.

D gene: NA
J gene: TRBJ1-5
clone size: NA
V gene: TRBV2
CDR3 protein: CASSVPQGNQPQHF
CDR3 DNA: TGTGCCAGCAGTGTACCCCAGGGCAATCAGCCCCAGCATTTT

D gene: NA
J gene: TRBJ2-3
clone size: NA
V gene: TRBV11-2
CDR3 protein: CASSRRPSTQYF
CDR3 DNA: TGTGCCAGCAGCCGAAGACCGAGTACGCAGTATTTT

D gene: TRBD1
J gene: TRBJ2-2
clone size: NA
V gene: TRBV6-1
CDR3 protein: CASSTFTGATGELFF
CDR3 DNA: TGTGCCAGCAGCACATTTACAGGGGCCACCGGGGAGCTGTTTTTT

D gene: TRBD1
J gene: TRBJ2-5
clone size: few
V gene: TRBV7-9
CDR3 protein: CASSLALKQGEETQYF
CDR3 DNA: TGTGCCAGCAGCTTAGCGCTCAAACAGGGGGAAGAGACCCAGTACTTC

D gene: TRBD2
J gene: TRBJ2-1
clone size: NA
V gene: TRBV5-1
CDR3 protein: CASSSRGVLSYNEQFF
CDR3 DNA: TGCGCCAGCAGCTCGCGGGGGGTTCTCAGCTACAATGAGCAGTTCTTC

D gene: NA
J gene: TRBJ1-1
clone size: few
V gene: TRBV18
CDR3 protein: CASSPPVISEGLRTEAFF
CDR3 DNA: TGTGCCAGCTCACCACCGGTCATTTCCGAAGGGTTACGTACTGAAGCTTTCTTT

D gene: TRBD1
J gene: TRBJ2-2
clone size: NA
V gene: TRBV14
CDR3 protein: CASRQGARELFF
CDR3 DNA: TGTGCCAGTCGACAGGGGGCAAGGGAGCTGTTTTTT

D gene: NA
J gene: TRBJ1-2
clone size: NA
V gene: TRBV9
CDR3 protein: CASSVGGSYGYTF
CDR3 DNA: TGTGCCAGCAGCGTAGGTGGGAGCTATGGCTACACCTTC

D gene: TRBD2
J gene: TRBJ2-1
clone size: NA
V gene: TRBV11-2
CDR3 protein: CASLGSGNEQFF
CDR3 DNA: TGTGCCAGCCTGGGTAGCGGGAATGAGCAGTTCTTC

D gene: NA
J gene: TRBJ1-3
clone size: NA
V gene: TRBV30
CDR3 protein: CAWSPGYSGNTIYF
CDR3 DNA: TGTGCCTGGAGTCCCGGCTACTCTGGAAACACCATATATTTT

D gene: NA
J gene: TRBJ2-7
clone size: NA
V gene: TRBV7-2
CDR3 protein: CASNPQRGASYEQYF
CDR3 DNA: TGTGCCAGCAACCCACAGAGGGGAGCTTCCTACGAGCAGTACTTC

D gene: TRBD1
J gene: TRBJ1-5
clone size: once
V gene: TRBV19
CDR3 protein: CASSDRDSNQPQHF
CDR3 DNA: TGTGCCAGTAGTGACAGGGATAGCAATCAGCCCCAGCATTTT

D gene: NA
J gene: TRBJ2-1
clone size: NA
V gene: TRBV4-1
CDR3 protein: CASSQVPASNEQFF
CDR3 DNA: TGCGCCAGCAGCCAAGTCCCAGCTAGCAATGAGCAGTTCTTC

D gene: TRBD2
J gene: TRBJ2-3
clone size: NA
V gene: TRBV29-1
CDR3 protein: CSVTLMALAGGWTDTQYF
CDR3 DNA: TGCAGCGTTACCCTGATGGCACTAGCGGGAGGTTGGACAGATACGCAGTATTTT